This T cell receptor beta chain came from a study of siplizumab effects on memory and regulatory T cells (dated by TCRdb to about 2019). Regarding the research as a whole: The study looked at the effect of siplizumab, an anti-CD2 antibody, on alloreactive T-cell subsets in allogeneic mixed lymphocyte reactions made from human PBMCs.

Library prep was done by the immunoSEQ multiplex PCR assay. Roughly 100,000 TCR templates per sample were assayed on the deep sequencing platform. Genomic DNA extracted from sorted T cells was the material used for TCRbeta CDR3 sequencing. The study's own analysis went as follows. The R programming language was used for clonal analysis of TCRbeta CDR3 data. Alloreactive CD4+ and CD8+ clones were identified by comparing unstimulated samples to CFSE-low samples taken after the reaction. Regulatory or non-regulatory origin was assigned to alloreactive CD4+ clones by matching of sequences to sorted unstimulated Treg and non-Treg repertoires. In its TCRdb copy, this immuneACCESS table keeps in-frame sequences only and misses some clones. Where compared with another copy, unresolved V genes explain less than half of these, and the others have no known cause. V, J and clone size are taken as reported in that table, and D and trimming were inferred from the DNA itself. This sample comprises around 68,000 clones, roughly 88% of them detected only once. In total, the top ten clones hold about 1.5% of the sample.

On this clone: It has no known antigen specificity. Nothing much larger sits one base from this clone, and base qualities are not available.

Sorted unstimulated T cells, along with proliferating T cells recovered from mixed lymphocyte reactions, underwent TCRbeta CDR3 sequencing. Fresh whole blood from fewer than 11 HLA-typed healthy donors was used as the source from which PBMCs were isolated. To map where alloreactive clones came from, unstimulated CD4+ regulatory T cells were FACS-sorted. Overall study results and their limits: Sequences below about 10^-5 frequency were poorly captured, so only a minor fraction of alloreactive clones could be mapped to unstimulated subsets. Unstimulated naive T cells appeared to be more diverse than memory T cells, and naive cells seemed to make a substantial contribution to the alloresponse. The cumulative frequency of alloreactive sequences that could be traced back to unstimulated CD4+ memory T cells was significantly reduced by siplizumab. A naive or memory phenotype could not be assigned to roughly 75-96% of proliferating CD4+ or CD8+ clones. In reactions with siplizumab, an average of approximately 70% of mappable alloreactive CD4+ clones were Treg-derived, compared with around 30% in control reactions. No functional confirmation was obtained for the suppressive function of proliferating Tregs from siplizumab cultures.

From the cysteine up to the phenylalanine, the CDR3 has a length of 15 residues. Here the CDR3 DNA is all that survives: 45 bases in frame from base 1. Trimmed from V: 4 bases; trimmed from J: 3 bases; junction bases lacking a gene match: 7. CDR1 MGHRA and CDR2 YSYEKL are derived from the germline V gene. The clonotype comes from a human donor in good health. The source material was Tregs sorted from blood. The sequence is built from TRBV4-1 and TRBJ1-2; 8 bases in between match TRBD1. The DNA sequence reads TGCGCCAGCAGCCCGAGGACAGGGTTGGACTATGGCTACACCTTC. Its translation reads: CASSPRTGLDYGYTF.